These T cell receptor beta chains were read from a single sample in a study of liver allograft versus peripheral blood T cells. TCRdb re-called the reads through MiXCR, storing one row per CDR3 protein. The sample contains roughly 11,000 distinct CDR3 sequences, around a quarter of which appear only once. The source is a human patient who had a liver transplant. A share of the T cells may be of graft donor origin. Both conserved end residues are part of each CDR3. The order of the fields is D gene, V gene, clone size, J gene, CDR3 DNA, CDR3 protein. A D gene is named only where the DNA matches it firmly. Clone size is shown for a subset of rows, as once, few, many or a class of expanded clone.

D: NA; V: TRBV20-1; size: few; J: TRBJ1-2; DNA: TGCAGTGCTAGAGATTTACGGTTTAACTATGGCTACACCTTC; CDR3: CSARDLRFNYGYTF
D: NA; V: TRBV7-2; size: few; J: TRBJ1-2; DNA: TGTGCCAGCAGCTTAGACCGGGGGTCTCTTAACTATGGCTACACCTTC; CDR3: CASSLDRGSLNYGYTF
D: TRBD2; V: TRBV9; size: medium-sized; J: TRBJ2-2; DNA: TGTGCCAGCAGCGGGGGACTAGCGGGGTATCACACCGGGGAGCTGTTTTTT; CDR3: CASSGGLAGYHTGELFF
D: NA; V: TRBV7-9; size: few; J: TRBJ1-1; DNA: TGTGCCAGCAGCTTAGTCACTTACACTGAAGCTTTCTTT; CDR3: CASSLVTYTEAFF
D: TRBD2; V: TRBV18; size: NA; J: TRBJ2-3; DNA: TGTGCCAGCTTCGCTTCCTTAGCGGGTGACACAGATACGCAGTATTTT; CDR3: CASFASLAGDTDTQYF
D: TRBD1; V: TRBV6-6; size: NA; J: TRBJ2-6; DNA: TGTGCCAGCAGTTACTCGTCCGGGACAGGGAGGTCTGGGGCCAACGTCCTGACTTTC; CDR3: CASSYSSGTGRSGANVLTF
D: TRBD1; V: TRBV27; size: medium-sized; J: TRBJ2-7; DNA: TGTGCCAGCAGACACCGCGACAGGGAATGGAACGAGCAGTACTTC; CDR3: CASRHRDREWNEQYF
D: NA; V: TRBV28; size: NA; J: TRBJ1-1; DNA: TGTGCCAGCAGTTTTAATCCGATGAACACTGAAGCTTTCTTT; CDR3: CASSFNPMNTEAFF
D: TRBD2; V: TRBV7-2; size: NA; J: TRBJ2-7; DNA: TGTGCCAGCAGCTTAGGCGGGGGGCTCGCCGTTTACGAGCAGTACTTC; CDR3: CASSLGGGLAVYEQYF
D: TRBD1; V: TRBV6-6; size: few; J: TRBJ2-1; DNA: TGTGCCAGCAGTTGGGACAGGGACACCAATGAGCAGTTCTTC; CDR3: CASSWDRDTNEQFF
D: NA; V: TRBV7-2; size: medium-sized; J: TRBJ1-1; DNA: TGTGCCAGCAGCTTCTCGCGGATGAACACTGAAGCTTTCTTT; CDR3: CASSFSRMNTEAFF
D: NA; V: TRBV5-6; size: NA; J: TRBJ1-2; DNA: TGTGCCAGCAGCTTTGACAGATTAAACTATGGCTACACCTTC; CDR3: CASSFDRLNYGYTF
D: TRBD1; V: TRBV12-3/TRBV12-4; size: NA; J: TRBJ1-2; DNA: TGTGCCAGCAGTGAACCCACAGGGGCTAACTATGGCTACACCTTC; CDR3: CASSEPTGANYGYTF
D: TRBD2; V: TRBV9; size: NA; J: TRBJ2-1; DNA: TGTGCCAGCAGCGTAGCCTTCTCTAGCGGGGGGGCGGAAAATGAGCAGTTCTTC; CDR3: CASSVAFSSGGAENEQFF
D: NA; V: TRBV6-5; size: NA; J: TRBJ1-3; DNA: TGTGCCAGCAGTTACTCGAGTTGGGCCTCGGCTGGAAACACCATATATTTT; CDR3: CASSYSSWASAGNTIYF
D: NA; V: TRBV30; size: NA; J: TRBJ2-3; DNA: TGTGCCTGTATCCGGCACAGAAGAAGCACAGATACGCAGTATTTT; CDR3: CACIRHRRSTDTQYF
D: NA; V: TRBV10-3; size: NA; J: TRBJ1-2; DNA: TGTGCCATCAGCTTAGGACCCGGCAATGGCTACACCTTC; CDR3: CAISLGPGNGYTF
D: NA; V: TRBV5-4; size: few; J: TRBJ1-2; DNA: TGTGCCAGCAGCTTGGGGTTGGTGGCTGGCTACACCTTC; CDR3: CASSLGLVAGYTF
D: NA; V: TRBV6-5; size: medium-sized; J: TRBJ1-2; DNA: TGTGCCAGCAGTTACTCCTGGGCGTTCGGCTACACCTTC; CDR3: CASSYSWAFGYTF
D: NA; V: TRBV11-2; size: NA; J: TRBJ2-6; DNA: TGTGCCAGCAGCCCGACTGTCTCTGGGGCCAACGTCCTGACTTTC; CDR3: CASSPTVSGANVLTF
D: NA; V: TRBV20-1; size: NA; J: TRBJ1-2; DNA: TGCAGTGCTAGAGTTCAAGGGGGGGGCGCGCGGGGACGGACCTATGGCTACACCTTC; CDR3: CSARVQGGGARGRTYGYTF
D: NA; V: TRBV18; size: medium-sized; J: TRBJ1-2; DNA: TGTGCCAGCTCACAAGGACCGGTAGACGGCTACACCTTC; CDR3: CASSQGPVDGYTF
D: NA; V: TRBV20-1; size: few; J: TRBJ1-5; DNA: TGCAGTGCTAGAGATCAAGTCACAGGTCAGCCCCAGCATTTT; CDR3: CSARDQVTGQPQHF
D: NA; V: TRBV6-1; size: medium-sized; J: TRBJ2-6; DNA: TGTGCCAGCAGTGAGGGGTACGGGGCCAACGTCCTGACTTTC; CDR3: CASSEGYGANVLTF
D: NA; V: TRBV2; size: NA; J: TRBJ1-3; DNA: TGTGCCAGCAGCTTCACAGGCCCGAAGAATGGAAACACCATATATTTT; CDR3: CASSFTGPKNGNTIYF
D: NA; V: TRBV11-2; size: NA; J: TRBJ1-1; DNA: TGTGCCAGCAGCGCAGAGCACGGAGCTTTCTTT; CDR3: CASSAEHGAFF
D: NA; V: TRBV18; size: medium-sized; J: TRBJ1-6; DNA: TGTGCCAGCTCTCAACCGGGACTCTATAATTCACCCCTCCACTTT; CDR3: CASSQPGLYNSPLHF
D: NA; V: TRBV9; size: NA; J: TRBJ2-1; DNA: TGTGCCAGCAGCGTAGAACCAGGGCAGAATGAGCAGTTCTTC; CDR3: CASSVEPGQNEQFF
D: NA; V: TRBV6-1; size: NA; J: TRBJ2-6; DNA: TGTGCCAGTTCCTGGGGGGCTGGGGCCAACGTCCTGACTTTC; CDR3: CASSWGAGANVLTF
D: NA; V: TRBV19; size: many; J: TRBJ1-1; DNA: TGTGCCAGTAGTCTTTACTCAATGAACACTGAAGCTTTCTTT; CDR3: CASSLYSMNTEAFF
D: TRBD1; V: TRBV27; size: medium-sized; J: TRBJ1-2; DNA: TGTGCCAGCAGCCGAGGCAGGGGGCATGGCTACACCTTC; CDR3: CASSRGRGHGYTF
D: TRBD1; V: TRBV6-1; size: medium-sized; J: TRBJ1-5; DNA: TGTGCCAGCAGTGAGTTCGGGACAGGGCTTAAGCCCCAGCATTTT; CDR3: CASSEFGTGLKPQHF
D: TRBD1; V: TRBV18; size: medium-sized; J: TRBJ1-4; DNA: TGTGCCAGCTCACCCCGGGCCATAGGGACAGATGAAAAACTGTTTTTT; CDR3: CASSPRAIGTDEKLFF
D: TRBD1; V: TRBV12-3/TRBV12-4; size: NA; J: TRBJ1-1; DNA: TGTGCCAGCAGTTTTTCTTTATCTTGGGACAGGGGGCTGGGGAACACTGAAGCTTTCTTT; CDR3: CASSFSLSWDRGLGNTEAFF
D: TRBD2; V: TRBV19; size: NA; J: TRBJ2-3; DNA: TGTGCCAGTAGTATACTAGCGGGAGTGGCGCAGTATTTT; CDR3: CASSILAGVAQYF
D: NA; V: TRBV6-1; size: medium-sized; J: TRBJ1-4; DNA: TGTGCCAGCAGTCGAAGAGGGGCTTGGGGGGAACTGTTTTTT; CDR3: CASSRRGAWGELFF
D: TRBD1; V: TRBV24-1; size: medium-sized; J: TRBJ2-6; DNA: TGTGCCACCAGTGACTCCGGGACAGCTGGGGCCAACGTCCTGACTTTC; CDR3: CATSDSGTAGANVLTF
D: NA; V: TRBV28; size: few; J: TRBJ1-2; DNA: TGTGCCAGCAGTTTTGTAGGTAATGGCTACACCTTC; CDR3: CASSFVGNGYTF
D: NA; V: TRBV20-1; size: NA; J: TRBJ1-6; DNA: TGCAGTGCTACGGTCATCCGAAATTCACCCCTCCACTTT; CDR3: CSATVIRNSPLHF
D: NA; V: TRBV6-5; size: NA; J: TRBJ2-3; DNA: TGTGCCAGCAGGCGCCCGACTAGCACAGATACGCAGTATTTT; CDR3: CASRRPTSTDTQYF
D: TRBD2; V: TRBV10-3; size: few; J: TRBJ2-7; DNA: TGTGCCATCAGTGAGCAGCGGGGACCCTACGAGCAGTACTTC; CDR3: CAISEQRGPYEQYF
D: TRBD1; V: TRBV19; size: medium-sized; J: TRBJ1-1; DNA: TGTGCCAGTAGTATCGGGACAGTACCTCAAGCTTTCTTT; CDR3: CASSIGTVPQAFF
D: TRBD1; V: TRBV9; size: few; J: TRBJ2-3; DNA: TGTGCCAGCAGCCCAGGCGCGGGTAGGGGGCAAGATACGCAGTATTTT; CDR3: CASSPGAGRGQDTQYF
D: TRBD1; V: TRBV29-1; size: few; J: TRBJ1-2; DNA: TGCAGCGTTGATGGACAGGCGGCTGGCTACACCTTC; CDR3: CSVDGQAAGYTF
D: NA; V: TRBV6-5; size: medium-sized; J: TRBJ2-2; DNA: TGTGCCAGCCGCCCCCGTGGGGCTGCCGGGGAGCTGTTTTTT; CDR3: CASRPRGAAGELFF
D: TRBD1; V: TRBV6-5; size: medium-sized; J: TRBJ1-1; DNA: TGTGCCAGCAGACGACAGGGAGCCGAATGCTTT; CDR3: CASRRQGAECF
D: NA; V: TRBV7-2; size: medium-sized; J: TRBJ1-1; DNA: TGTGCCAGCAGCTTAGGACCGGGGGCGAAATTTGCTGAAGCTTTCTTT; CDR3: CASSLGPGAKFAEAFF
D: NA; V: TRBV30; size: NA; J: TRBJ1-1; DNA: TGTGCCTGGAGCTTCTCGACCGGAGCTTTATTT; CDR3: CAWSFSTGALF
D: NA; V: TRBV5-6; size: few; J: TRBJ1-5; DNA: TGTGCCAGCAGCTTGAGGTGGGATTTAAGCAATCAGCCCCAGCATTTT; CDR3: CASSLRWDLSNQPQHF
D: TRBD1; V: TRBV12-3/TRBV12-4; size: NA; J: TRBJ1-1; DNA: TGTGCCAGCAGTTTAGGTATATACAGGGGGAACACTGAAGCTTTCTTT; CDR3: CASSLGIYRGNTEAFF
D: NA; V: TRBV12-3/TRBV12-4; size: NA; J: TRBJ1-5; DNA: TGTGCCAGCACTTTGGGGGGGTATCAGCCCCAGCATTTT; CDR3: CASTLGGYQPQHF
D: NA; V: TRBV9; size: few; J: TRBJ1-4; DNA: TGTGCCAGCAGCTCAGGGTTTCGGGGTAATGAAAAACTGTTTTTT; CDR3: CASSSGFRGNEKLFF
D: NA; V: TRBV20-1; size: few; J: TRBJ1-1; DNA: TGCAGTGCTAGTGGAGACACACGGAGGAGGGAGACTGAAGCTTTCTTT; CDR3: CSASGDTRRRETEAFF
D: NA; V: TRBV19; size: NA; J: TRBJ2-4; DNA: TGTGCCAGTAGTGGGGGGTCTGGAACTCCCAAAAACATTCAGTACTTC; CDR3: CASSGGSGTPKNIQYF
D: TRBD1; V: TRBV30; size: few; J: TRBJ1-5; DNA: TGTGCCTGGGGGGACAGCTTCAATCAGCCCCAGCATTTT; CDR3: CAWGDSFNQPQHF
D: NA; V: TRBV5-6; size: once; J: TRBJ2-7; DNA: TGTGCCAGCAGCTTTATTAACGGGAAAGGGTACGAGCAGTACTTC; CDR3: CASSFINGKGYEQYF
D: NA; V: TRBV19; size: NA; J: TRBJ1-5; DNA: TGTGCCAGTAGTATTCCGGGACGTTATAATCAGCCCCAGCATTTT; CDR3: CASSIPGRYNQPQHF
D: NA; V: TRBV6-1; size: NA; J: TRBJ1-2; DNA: TGTGCCAGCAGCCCTCGACAGGCCCCTAACTATGGCTACACCTTC; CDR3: CASSPRQAPNYGYTF